This T cell receptor beta chain appears in the sequencing data of a study of cytomegalovirus exposure and HLA in healthy donors. On this clone: Its antigen is not known.

PCR was performed using 60 Vbeta and 13 Jbeta primers. The assay was immunoSEQ multiplex PCR, and TCRdb's table has in-frame clones only and misses some. Across 220,000 or so clones, the top ten clones capture about 1.1% of the sample. Study observations and caveats: There were some public TCRs occurring in many donors, but most TCR sequences were rare. It was shown in a later analysis that HLA-associated TCR beta chains were more clonally expanded than other, equally common chains.

J was trimmed by 2 bases and V by 4 bases; bases with no gene match: 7. The CDR3 length is 15 residues. CDR1 and CDR2 (germline): MDHEN, SYDVKM. Specimen: PBMCs. The chain carries TRBV28 and TRBJ2-7; 8 bases are a match to TRBD1. The receptor comes from a girl aged 2 to 10 in good health and CMV-seropositive. The CDR3 DNA reads as TGTGCCAGCAGTTCGCCGACAGGGGCGGCCTACGAGCAGTACTTC. Its protein product is CASSSPTGAAYEQYF.